These 32 T cell receptor beta chains were sequenced from one sample in a study of blood T cell repertoires in COVID-19. The assay was immunoSEQ multiplex PCR, and TCRdb's table has in-frame clones only and misses some. The table lists about 210,000 clones, 80% to 90% of them singletons. Sequencing was done on a sample of peripheral blood. The receptors were gathered from a woman aged 40 to 50 with active or convalescent COVID-19.

This chain links TRBV30 with TRBJ2-5; TRBD2 matches at 10 bases. J gave up 5 bases and V 3 bases, and 9 bases lay outside the gene matches. Germline-derived CDR1 and CDR2 are GTSNPN and SVGIG (reference sequence). CDR3 length: 15 residues. The CDR3 here is CAWRGEREGSETQYF. DNA of the CDR3: TGTGCCTGGAGGGGGGAGCGGGAGGGGAGCGAGACCCAGTACTTC.

The genes are TRBV18 and TRBJ2-5; D is perhaps TRBD1 (5 bases). The V end lost 5 bases, the J end lost 1 base, and 8 bases lay between the germline ends. Germline V gene data show CDR1 as KGHSH and CDR2 as LQKENI. CDR3 size: 13 residues. CDR3 sequence: CASSVTVQETQYF. The CDR3 DNA reads TGTGCCAGCTCAGTGACAGTCCAAGAGACCCAGTACTTC.

The count of this clone is one. This chain connects TRBV28 to TRBJ2-3; 7 bases line up with TRBD2. CDR3 size: 14 residues. Germline loops: CDR1 MDHEN, CDR2 SYDVKM. V shed 6 bases and J 2 bases; nucleotides not matched to a gene: 5. Written as DNA, the CDR3 is TGTGCCAGCAGCCAAGCGGGACCCACAGATACGCAGTATTTT. This gives the protein CASSQAGPTDTQYF.

Regarding this clone: Other DNA sequences in the sample encode the same CDR3. The chain employs TRBV30 and TRBJ1-5; no reliable D call. Germline lookup yields CDR1 GTSNPN and CDR2 SVGIG (reference sequence). V dropped 0 bases and J dropped 2 bases, with 5 bases sitting between them. The CDR3 is 13 residues long. The CDR3: CAWSVRGNQPQHF. CDR3 in DNA: TGTGCCTGGAGTGTCCGGGGCAATCAGCCCCAGCATTTT.

This chain connects TRBV18 to TRBJ1-5; TRBD1 matches 9 bases. V shed 3 bases and J 5 bases; nucleotides not matched to a gene: 5. This CDR3 has 15 residues. CDR1 is KGHSH and CDR2 is LQKENI in the germline V gene. The CDR3: CASSPGTGSDQPQHF. In DNA form, the CDR3 reads TGTGCCAGCTCACCCGGGACAGGGTCCGATCAGCCCCAGCATTTT.

This clone was recorded only once. The chain combines TRBV7-2 with TRBJ1-3, with D perhaps TRBD1 (6 bases). CDR1 is SGHTA and CDR2 is FQGNSA in the germline V gene. The CDR3 covers 18 residues. V was cut by 5 bases and J by 0 bases, with 20 bases left in between. The CDR3 protein is CASSLQTGALSSGNTIYF. CDR3 nucleotide sequence: TGTGCCAGCAGCCTCCAGACAGGCGCTTTGTCCTCTGGAAACACCATATATTTT.

This sequence joins TRBV13 and TRBJ2-2; weak D call: TRBD1 (6 bases). V was clipped by 3 bases and J by 0 bases, with 14 bases between them. The CDR3 extends over 17 amino acids. Germline values: CDR1 PRHDT, CDR2 FYEKMQ (reference sequence). Here the CDR3 DNA reads TGTGCCAGCAGCTTCCCAAGCACAGGGCCGAACACCGGGGAGCTGTTTTTT. This translates into CASSFPSTGPNTGELFF.

The V and J genes are TRBV7-9 and TRBJ2-7; 7 nucleotides align to TRBD2. The germline V gene has CDR1 SEHNR and CDR2 FQNEAQ (reference sequence). The CDR3 sequence is 14 residues long. Unmatched junction bases numbered 4, after V lost 5 bases and J lost 0 bases. CDR3 residues: CASSHGGSSYEQYF. The CDR3 DNA reads as TGTGCCAGCAGCCACGGGGGGAGCTCCTACGAGCAGTACTTC.

V is TRBV9 and J is TRBJ1-1; 10 bases line up with TRBD1. The germline V gene has CDR1 SGDLS and CDR2 YYNGEE. CDR3 length equals 19 residues. The V segment lost 3 bases and the J segment 3 bases; nucleotides outside the gene matches: 17. This CDR3 reads CASSDPPGQGTGGDTEAFF. The CDR3 bases are TGTGCCAGCAGCGATCCCCCGGGACAGGGGACTGGAGGGGACACTGAAGCTTTCTTT.

This chain connects TRBV24-1 to TRBJ2-1; TRBD1 aligns across 10 bases. Germline lookup yields CDR1 KGHDR and CDR2 SFDVKD. With V trimmed by 3 bases and J by 8 bases, 9 bases remained unmatched. The CDR3 covers 16 residues. The CDR3 DNA reads TGTGCCACCAGTGATGCCGGGACAGGGGTGATGGATGAGCAGTTCTTC. As protein: CATSDAGTGVMDEQFF.

CDR3 coding DNA: TGTGCCAGCAGCTCTCGGGTCGGGAGTAGTGAAAAACTGTTTTTT. Protein: CASSSRVGSSEKLFF. The genes are TRBV7-2 and TRBJ1-4, with D hard to call. V dropped 4 bases and J dropped 7 bases, with 16 bases sitting between them. Germline V gives CDR1 SGHTA, CDR2 FQGNSA. The CDR3 length is 15 residues.

This clone was seen more than once but under ten times. The chain joins TRBV5-1 to TRBJ1-5; 7 positions match TRBD1. V shed 0 bases and J 6 bases; nucleotides not matched to a gene: 6. CDR1 SGHRS and CDR2 YFSETQ come from the germline V gene. CDR3 size: 15 residues. CDR3 nucleotide sequence: TGCGCCAGCAGCTTGGCGGCAGGGGGAGGTCAGCCCCAGCATTTT. Translating gives CASSLAAGGGQPQHF.

The chain recombines TRBV18 with TRBJ2-1; 10 positions match TRBD2. Looked up from germline, CDR1 is KGHSH and CDR2 is LQKENI. This CDR3 has 16 residues. The V segment lost 3 bases and the J segment 5 bases; nucleotides outside the gene matches: 7. The CDR3 DNA reads as TGTGCCAGCTCACCTGACGGTCTAGCGGGAGACAATGAGCAGTTCTTC. Its protein product is CASSPDGLAGDNEQFF.

The chain recombines TRBV5-1 with TRBJ1-2, with 9 bases matching TRBD1. Germline V lookup: CDR1 SGHRS, CDR2 YFSETQ. V trimming: 3 bases; J trimming: 6 bases; junction bases outside the gene matches: 6. The CDR3 consists of 14 residues. The CDR3 protein is CASSSGTGIDGYTF. The DNA of the CDR3 is TGCGCCAGCAGCTCCGGGACAGGGATTGATGGCTACACCTTC. Full variable domain (rest looked up from reference TRBV5-1 and TRBJ1-2): KAGVTQTPRYLIKTRGQQVTLSCSPISGHRSVSWYQQTPGQGLQFLFEYFSETQRNKGNFPGRFSGRQFSNSRSEMNVSTLELGDSALYLCASSSGTGIDGYTFGSGTRLTVV.

The CDR3 DNA sequence: TGTGCCCACCGGGGTCCAGCGGGGGGGACCGGGGAGCTGTTTTTT. Encoded protein: CAHRGPAGGTGELFF. J is TRBJ2-2 and V is TRBV6-6; 10 bases line up with TRBD2. In germline, CDR1 is MNHNY, CDR2 SVGAGI (reference sequence). Losses at the gene ends were 11 bases for V and 5 bases for J; bases not matched to a gene: 11. The CDR3 runs to 15 residues.

The chain couples TRBV6-6 to TRBJ2-5; 9 bases align to TRBD1. The CDR3 totals 16 residues. Germline-derived CDR1 and CDR2 are MNHNY and SVGAGI (reference sequence). V dropped 2 bases and J dropped 4; count of bases not matched to a gene: 8. The CDR3 protein is CASSYPGTGSRETQYF. The DNA for the CDR3 is TGTGCCAGCAGTTACCCTGGGACAGGGAGTAGAGAGACCCAGTACTTC.

The CDR3 spells CSVVEQGGGTEAFF. Written as DNA, the CDR3 is TGCAGCGTTGTGGAGCAGGGAGGTGGCACTGAAGCTTTCTTT. The chain uses TRBV29-1 and TRBJ1-1; TRBD1 might be the D (5 bases). Trimming stripped 4 bases from V and 4 bases from J, with 16 bases between. Germline V gene sequence: CDR1 SQVTM, CDR2 ANQGSEA. CDR3 length: 14 residues. The full variable domain, with the rest looked up from reference TRBV29-1 and TRBJ1-1, is SAVISQKPSRDICQRGTSLTIQCQVDSQVTMMFWYRQQPGQSLTLIATANQGSEATYESGFVIDKFPISRPNLTFSTLTVSNMSPEDSSIYLCSVVEQGGGTEAFFGQGTRLTVV.

This clone was observed at least ten times. The genes are TRBV3-1 (or the pseudogene TRBV3-2) and TRBJ2-3; D may be TRBD2 (5 bases). V was shortened by 0 bases and J by 3 bases, with 19 bases between the two germline ends. CDR1 is LGHDT and CDR2 is YNNKEL in the germline V gene (reference sequence). The CDR3 consists of 18 residues. CDR3 loop: CASSQDYMSGGRTDTQYF. CDR3 sequence (DNA): TGTGCCAGCAGCCAAGATTACATGAGCGGCGGGCGTACAGATACGCAGTATTTT.

The CDR3 reads CASAGTDYTEAFF. In DNA, the CDR3 is TGTGCCTCGGCCGGGACAGACTACACTGAAGCTTTCTTT. The V and J genes are TRBV27 and TRBJ1-1; TRBD1 matches 7 bases. Germline V lookup: CDR1 MNHEY, CDR2 SMNVEV (reference sequence). V lost 11 bases and J lost 3; bases outside the gene matches: 9. This CDR3 is 13 amino acids long.

V usage is TRBV19 and J usage is TRBJ1-1; 7 bases map to TRBD1. V dropped 6 bases and J dropped 3; count of bases not matched to a gene: 7. The CDR3 is 14 residues long. CDR1 is LNHDA, CDR2 SQIVND, per germline (reference sequence). The CDR3 DNA sequence: TGTGCCAGTAGCGAACAGGGGATATACACTGAAGCTTTCTTT. Its translation: CASSEQGIYTEAFF.

This sequence joins TRBV5-4 and TRBJ1-1, with D possibly TRBD1 on 5 matching bases. The CDR3 has 13 amino acids. Germline loops: CDR1 SGHNT, CDR2 YYREEE (reference sequence). The V end was cut by 4 bases, the J end by 1 base, with 8 bases between. The CDR3 nucleotides are TGTGCCAGCAGCGAGCAGGGGAACACTGAAGCTTTCTTT. This sequence encodes CASSEQGNTEAFF. The variable domain in full, completed from reference TRBV5-4 and TRBJ1-1, reads ETGVTQSPTHLIKTRGQQVTLRCSSQSGHNTVSWYQQALGQGPQFIFQYYREEENGRGNFPPRFSGLQFPNYSSELNVNALELDDSALYLCASSEQGNTEAFFGQGTRLTVV.

This chain joins TRBV27 and TRBJ2-2, with a weak D call TRBD2 (5 bases). V dropped 3 bases and J dropped 2 bases, with 10 bases sitting between them. This CDR3 is built from 15 residues. CDR1 and CDR2 from the germline V gene are MNHEY and SMNVEV (reference sequence). CDR3 amino acids: CASSFFGINTGELFF. CDR3 nucleotide sequence: TGTGCCAGCAGTTTTTTCGGGATAAACACCGGGGAGCTGTTTTTT.

The chain couples TRBV11-2 to TRBJ2-7; 7 nucleotides align to TRBD1. V lost 5 bases to trimming and J lost 4 bases; unmatched junction nucleotides: 8. The length of the CDR3 is 14 residues. Per the germline V gene, CDR1 is SGHAT and CDR2 is FQNNGV. The CDR3, as DNA: TGTGCCAGCAGCCTCTCCGGGACAGTTTACGAGCAGTACTTC. Translated, it gives CASSLSGTVYEQYF.

The chain uses TRBV27 and TRBJ1-2, with 7 nucleotides matching TRBD1. The CDR3 consists of 13 residues. V shed 3 bases, J shed 12 bases, and the junction held 10 bases outside the gene matches. Per the germline V gene, CDR1 is MNHEY and CDR2 is SMNVEV (reference sequence). This CDR3 reads CASSFSGGEGHTF. CDR3 coding DNA: TGTGCCAGCAGTTTCTCAGGGGGTGAGGGGCACACCTTC.

The J gene is TRBJ2-7, the V gene TRBV11-3; 9 bases map to TRBD1. The germline gives CDR1 SGHNT, CDR2 YENEEA. The CDR3 has 15 amino acids. V shed 1 base, J shed 3 bases, and the junction held 4 bases outside the gene matches. CDR3 bases: TGTGCCAGCAGCTTAGCCCACAGGGGGCACTACGAGCAGTACTTC. Its protein product is CASSLAHRGHYEQYF.

CDR3 protein: CASSHPDRGSEAFF. CDR3 DNA sequence: TGTGCCAGCAGCCATCCCGACAGGGGGAGTGAAGCTTTCTTT. This chain links TRBV4-2 with TRBJ1-1; 9 positions match TRBD1. The V gene end was trimmed by 3 bases and the J gene end by 7 bases; junction bases not matched to a gene: 6. CDR3 size: 14 residues. CDR1 and CDR2 from the germline V gene are LGHNA and YNFKEQ.

V and J are TRBV2 and TRBJ2-2; D is perhaps TRBD2 (5 bases). Germline values: CDR1 SNHLY, CDR2 FYNNEI. V was trimmed by 7 bases and J by 3 bases, leaving 9 bases between them. This CDR3 comprises 13 residues. DNA of the CDR3: TGTGCCAGCACGCCGAGGGACACCGGGGAGCTGTTTTTT. It specifies CASTPRDTGELFF.

The chain uses TRBV20-1 and TRBJ2-7; a possible D gene is TRBD1 (5 bases). The germline gives CDR1 DFQATT, CDR2 SNEGSKA (reference sequence). The CDR3 runs 11 residues. The CDR3 coding sequence is TGCGGGGCTGGAACCCCCTACGAGCAGTACTTC. Its translation is CGAGTPYEQYF.

The chain combines TRBV6-5 with TRBJ1-5; 9 nucleotides agree with TRBD1. J lost 0 bases, V lost 6 bases, and 3 bases had no gene match. Germline lookup yields CDR1 MNHEY and CDR2 SVGAGI. The CDR3 covers 15 residues. CDR3 DNA sequence: TGTGCCAGCAGACGGGGACAGGGTAGCAATCAGCCCCAGCATTTT. Protein product: CASRRGQGSNQPQHF.

The chain employs TRBV10-3 and TRBJ1-1; D is unresolved. CDR1 and CDR2 (germline): ENHRY, SYGVKD. The CDR3 is 13 amino acids. Trimming cost V 2 bases and J 0 bases, with 4 bases left between them. Here the CDR3 reads CAISEQMNTEAFF. The CDR3 DNA reads as TGTGCCATCAGTGAGCAGATGAACACTGAAGCTTTCTTT.

The J gene is TRBJ1-4, the V gene TRBV4-1, with 8 bases aligning to TRBD1. The CDR3 length is 15 residues. With V trimmed by 3 bases and J by 8 bases, 8 bases remained unmatched. Germline V CDR1 and CDR2: MGHRA, YSYEKL. The CDR3 sequence: CASSQYPGQAEKLFF. The CDR3 bases are TGCGCCAGCAGCCAGTACCCGGGACAGGCGGAAAAACTGTTTTTT.

V and J are TRBV30 and TRBJ1-1, with 9 bases matching TRBD1. V was pared by 0 bases and J by 4 bases, with 18 bases of the junction left unmatched. Germline V gene data show CDR1 as GTSNPN and CDR2 as SVGIG (reference sequence). This CDR3 spans 19 amino acids. The CDR3 here is CAWSVNPLRPGTGSTEAFF. CDR3 bases: TGTGCCTGGAGTGTAAACCCTTTACGACCCGGGACAGGGTCCACTGAAGCTTTCTTT.